A selection of T cell receptor beta chains follows, all from one sample in a study of T cell repertoires in cytomegalovirus infection. Antigens for these TCRs are unknown. TCRdb passed the reads through MiXCR, listing each CDR3 protein once. The sample yields about 700,000 distinct CDR3 sequences, roughly 36% seen once. The sample in question was cultured PBMCs, obtained from culture after CMV antigen stimulation. All receptors derive from a human donor in good health (CMV status not recorded). Some clones in this sample may be carry-over from other donors' samples. CDR3s include the opening cysteine and the closing phenylalanine or tryptophan. Size tells how often a clone was seen (once, few, many) or the class of an expanded clone, and some rows leave it out.

V: TRBV6-1; size: .; CDR3: CASGKPATDTQYF
V: TRBV6-1; size: .; CDR3: CASSEYDRGFGNEQFF
V: TRBV7-2; size: .; CDR3: CASSRRLAGGTGELFF
V: TRBV2; size: .; CDR3: CASRNRANTGELFF
V: TRBV18; size: few; CDR3: CASSKDRLIETQYF
V: TRBV5-1; size: .; CDR3: CASSLDAPGSDTQYF
V: TRBV4-1; size: few; CDR3: CASSHPGQGDYEQYF
V: TRBV28; size: .; CDR3: CASIETGSNIQYF
V: TRBV7-2; size: many; CDR3: CASSLASGGGRTKSNEQFF
V: TRBV12-3/TRBV12-4; size: .; CDR3: CASSVGQGSFGQPQHF
V: TRBV29-1; size: .; CDR3: CSVEPNRGSFGYTF
V: TRBV19; size: .; CDR3: CASSIAEVVAYNEQFF
V: TRBV14; size: .; CDR3: CASSHWVNTEAFF
V: TRBV10-3; size: few; CDR3: CATTGDLAKNIQYF
V: TRBV7-2; size: few; CDR3: CASSLVAPLAGRGNEQFF
V: TRBV20-1; size: .; CDR3: CSARDPTGNQPQHF
V: TRBV4-1; size: .; CDR3: CASSSRQMNEQFF
V: TRBV7-6; size: few; CDR3: CASSPRPGPKETQYF
V: TRBV27; size: .; CDR3: CASSFQGPNIQYF
V: TRBV7-2; size: many; CDR3: CASSFSGGYQETQYF
V: TRBV7-4; size: .; CDR3: CASSFGGGPAKNIQYF
V: TRBV28; size: few; CDR3: CASSFESYSNQPQHF
V: TRBV6-6; size: .; CDR3: CASSGAEGSNQPQHF
V: TRBV10-3; size: few; CDR3: CAISESQGSSYNSPLHF
V: TRBV5-1; size: .; CDR3: CASSPSGQNQETQYF
V: TRBV5-1; size: few; CDR3: CASSLEAADTGELFF
V: TRBV11-2; size: few; CDR3: CASSLDYGNTIYF
V: TRBV7-8; size: .; CDR3: CASSATGAQPQHF
V: TRBV7-6; size: .; CDR3: CASSPGGGETDTQYF
V: TRBV19; size: once; CDR3: CASSITWDRNSPLHF
V: TRBV4-1; size: few; CDR3: CASSQFGLAGGEQYF
V: TRBV7-2; size: .; CDR3: CASSPSTGGGHGYTF
V: TRBV12-3/TRBV12-4; size: .; CDR3: CASSGLPMYEQFF
V: TRBV7-9; size: .; CDR3: CASSPTGQEAYNEQFF
V: TRBV10-3; size: many; CDR3: CAISPRSRAPGGDEQYF